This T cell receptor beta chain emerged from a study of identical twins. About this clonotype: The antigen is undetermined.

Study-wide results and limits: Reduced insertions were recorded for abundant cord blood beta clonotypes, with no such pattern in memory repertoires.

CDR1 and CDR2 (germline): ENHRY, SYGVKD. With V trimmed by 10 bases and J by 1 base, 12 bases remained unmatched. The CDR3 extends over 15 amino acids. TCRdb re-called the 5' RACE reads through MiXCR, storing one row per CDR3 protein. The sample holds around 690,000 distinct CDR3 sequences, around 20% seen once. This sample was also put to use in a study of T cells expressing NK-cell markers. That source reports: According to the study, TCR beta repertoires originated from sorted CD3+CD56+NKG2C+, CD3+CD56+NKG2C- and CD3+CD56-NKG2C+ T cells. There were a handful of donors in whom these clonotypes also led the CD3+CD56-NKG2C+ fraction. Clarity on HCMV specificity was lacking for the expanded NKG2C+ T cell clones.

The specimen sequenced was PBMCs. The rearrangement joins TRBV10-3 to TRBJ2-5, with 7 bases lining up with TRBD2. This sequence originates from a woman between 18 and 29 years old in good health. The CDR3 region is CATTGTGGSQETQYF. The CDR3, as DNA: TGTGCCACCACCGGGACTGGCGGGAGCCAAGAGACCCAGTACTTC.